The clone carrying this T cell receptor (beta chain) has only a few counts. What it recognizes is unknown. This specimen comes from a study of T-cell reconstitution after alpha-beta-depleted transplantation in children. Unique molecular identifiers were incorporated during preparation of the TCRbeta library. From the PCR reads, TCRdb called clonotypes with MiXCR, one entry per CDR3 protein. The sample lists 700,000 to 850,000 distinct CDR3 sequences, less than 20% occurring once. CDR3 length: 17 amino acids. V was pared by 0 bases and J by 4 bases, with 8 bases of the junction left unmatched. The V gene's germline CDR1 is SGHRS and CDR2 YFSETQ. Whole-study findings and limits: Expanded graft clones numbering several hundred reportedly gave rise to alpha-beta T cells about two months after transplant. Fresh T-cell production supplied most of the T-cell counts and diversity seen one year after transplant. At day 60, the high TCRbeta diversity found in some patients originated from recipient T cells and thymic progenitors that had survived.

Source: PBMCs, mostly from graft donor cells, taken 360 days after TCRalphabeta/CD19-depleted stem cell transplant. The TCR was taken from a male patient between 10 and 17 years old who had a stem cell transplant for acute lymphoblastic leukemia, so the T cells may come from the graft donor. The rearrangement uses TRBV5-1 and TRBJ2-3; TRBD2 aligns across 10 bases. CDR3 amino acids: CASSLEVGSGRADTQYF. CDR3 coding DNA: TGCGCCAGCAGCTTGGAAGTAGGAAGCGGGAGGGCAGATACGCAGTATTTT.